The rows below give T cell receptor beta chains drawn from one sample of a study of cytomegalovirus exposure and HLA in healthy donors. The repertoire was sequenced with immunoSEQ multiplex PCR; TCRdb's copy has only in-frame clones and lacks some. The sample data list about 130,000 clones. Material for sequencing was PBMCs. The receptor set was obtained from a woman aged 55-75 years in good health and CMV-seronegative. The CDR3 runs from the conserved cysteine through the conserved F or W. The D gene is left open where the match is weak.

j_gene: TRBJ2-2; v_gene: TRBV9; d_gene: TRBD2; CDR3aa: CASSTSGKGVNTGELFF; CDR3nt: TGTGCCAGCAGTACTAGCGGGAAGGGGGTGAACACCGGGGAGCTGTTTTTT
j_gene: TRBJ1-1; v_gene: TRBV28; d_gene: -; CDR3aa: CASSFSYNRAWNTEAFF; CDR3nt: TGTGCCAGCAGTTTCTCCTATAACAGGGCTTGGAACACTGAAGCTTTCTTT
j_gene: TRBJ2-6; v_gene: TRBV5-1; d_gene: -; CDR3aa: CASSSLTGSGANVLTF; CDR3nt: TGCGCCAGCAGCTCATTGACCGGGTCTGGGGCCAACGTCCTGACTTTC
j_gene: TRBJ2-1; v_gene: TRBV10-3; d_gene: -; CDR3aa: CAIIGTKSYNEQFF; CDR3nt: TGTGCCATCATCGGGACAAAATCCTACAATGAGCAGTTCTTC
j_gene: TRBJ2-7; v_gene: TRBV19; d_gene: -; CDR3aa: CASSTGRGYEQYF; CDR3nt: TGTGCCAGTAGTACCGGGCGGGGATACGAGCAGTACTTC
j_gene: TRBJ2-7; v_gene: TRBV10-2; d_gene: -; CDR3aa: CASRISGQEEQYF; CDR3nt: TGCGCCAGCAGGATTAGTGGGCAGGAAGAGCAGTACTTC
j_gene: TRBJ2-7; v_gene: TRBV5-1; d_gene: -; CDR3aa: CASSAGSSYEQYF; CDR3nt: TGCGCCAGTTCAGCGGGTAGCTCCTACGAGCAGTACTTC
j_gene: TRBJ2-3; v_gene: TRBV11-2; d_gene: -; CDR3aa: CASRQEVSTDTQYF; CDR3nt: TGTGCCAGCAGACAAGAGGTTAGCACAGATACGCAGTATTTT
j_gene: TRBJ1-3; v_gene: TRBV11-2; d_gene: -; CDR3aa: CASSFGAGTASGNTIYF; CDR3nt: TGTGCCAGCAGCTTCGGCGCAGGAACAGCCTCTGGAAACACCATATATTTT
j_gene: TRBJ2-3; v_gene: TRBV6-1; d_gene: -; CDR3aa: CASSRQASDTQYF; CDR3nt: TGTGCCAGCAGTCGTCAAGCTTCAGATACGCAGTATTTT
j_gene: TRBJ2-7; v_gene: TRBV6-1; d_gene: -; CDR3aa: CASSEAWTTYEQYF; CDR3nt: TGTGCCAGCAGTGAAGCGTGGACTACCTACGAGCAGTACTTC
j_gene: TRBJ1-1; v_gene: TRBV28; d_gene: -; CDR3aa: CASSLPDSMNTEAFF; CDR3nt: TGTGCCAGCAGTTTACCGGACAGCATGAACACTGAAGCTTTCTTT
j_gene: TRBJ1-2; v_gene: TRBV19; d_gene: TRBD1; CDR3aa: CASSWTGGPYGYTF; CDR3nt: TGTGCCAGTAGTTGGACAGGGGGGCCGTATGGCTACACCTTC
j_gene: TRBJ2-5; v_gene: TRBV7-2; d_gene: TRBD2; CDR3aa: CASSSAGTRGGSQYF; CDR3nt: TGTGCCAGCAGCTCCGCCGGGACTAGGGGAGGGTCCCAGTACTTC
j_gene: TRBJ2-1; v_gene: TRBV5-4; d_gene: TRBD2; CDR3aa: CASKKREGNNEQFF; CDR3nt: TGTGCCAGCAAAAAGCGGGAGGGGAACAATGAGCAGTTCTTC
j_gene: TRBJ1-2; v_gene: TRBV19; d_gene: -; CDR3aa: CASADWANYGYTF; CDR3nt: TGTGCCAGTGCCGACTGGGCTAACTATGGCTACACCTTC
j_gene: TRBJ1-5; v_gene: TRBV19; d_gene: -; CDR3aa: CASSIQGMGPQHF; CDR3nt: TGTGCCAGTAGTATACAGGGAATGGGGCCCCAGCATTTT
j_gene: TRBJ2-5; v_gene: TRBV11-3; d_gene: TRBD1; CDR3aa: CASSLNNRGQETQYF; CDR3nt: TGTGCCAGCAGCCTAAATAACAGGGGACAAGAGACCCAGTACTTC
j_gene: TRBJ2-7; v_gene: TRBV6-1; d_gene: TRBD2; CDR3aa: CASSESSGGYEQYF; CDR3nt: TGTGCCAGCAGTGAATCTAGCGGGGGGTACGAGCAGTACTTC
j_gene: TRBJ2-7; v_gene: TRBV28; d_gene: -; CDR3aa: CASSLSAGNYEQYF; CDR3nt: TGTGCCAGCAGTTTATCCGCGGGGAACTACGAGCAGTACTTC
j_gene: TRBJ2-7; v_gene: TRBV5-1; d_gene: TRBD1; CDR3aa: CASSSDRVREF; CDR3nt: TGCGCCAGCAGCTCGGACAGGGTGAGGGAGTTC
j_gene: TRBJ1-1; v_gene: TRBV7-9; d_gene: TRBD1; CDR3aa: CASSLLSSGGEAFF; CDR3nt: TGTGCCAGCAGCTTATTATCATCAGGGGGGGAAGCTTTCTTT
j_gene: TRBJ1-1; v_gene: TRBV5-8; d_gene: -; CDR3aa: CASSRGRGEGFF; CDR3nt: TGTGCCAGCAGCCGAGGGAGAGGGGAGGGTTTCTTT
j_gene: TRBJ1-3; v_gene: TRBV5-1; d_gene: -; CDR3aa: CASSLASGYSGNTIYF; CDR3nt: TGCGCCAGCAGCTTGGCCTCCGGGTACTCTGGAAACACCATATATTTT